The rows below give T cell receptor beta chains drawn from one sample of a study of OX40 agonist ivuxolimab in advanced cancers. The repertoire was sequenced with immunoSEQ multiplex PCR; TCRdb's copy has only in-frame clones and lacks some. The sample contains about 78,000 clones, about 90% of which appear only once. The starting material was CD4+ or CD8+ T cells sorted from blood, obtained in a trial of the OX40 agonist ivuxolimab. Receptors were obtained from an adult with an advanced solid tumor such as melanoma, head and neck, liver or kidney cancer. Both conserved end residues are part of each CDR3. The order of the fields is clone size, V gene, J gene, D gene, CDR3 DNA, CDR3 protein. The D gene is left open where the match is weak. Clone size is stated in some rows and not others, as once, few, many or a class when expanded.

-	TRBV5-1	TRBJ1-1	-	TGCGCCAGCAGCGCCGCGGGACGAGATATTGAAGCTTTCTTT	CASSAAGRDIEAFF
-	TRBV28	TRBJ1-2	-	TGTGCCAGCAGTTTAAGGCTGATGTATGGCTACACCTTC	CASSLRLMYGYTF
-	TRBV7-9	TRBJ1-6	-	TGTGCCAGCAGCCAAAGGGTTCTTTCACCCCTCCACTTT	CASSQRVLSPLHF
-	TRBV29-1	TRBJ2-3	TRBD2	TGCAGCGTTGTCAGGGAGGGAGCCCTTAATTTT	CSVVREGALNF
-	TRBV19	TRBJ2-7	TRBD2	TGTGCCAGTAGTGCCGGACTAGCGGGGACCTACGAGCAGTACTTC	CASSAGLAGTYEQYF
-	TRBV6-4	TRBJ2-1	-	TGTGCCAGCAGTCAACAGGGAAATGAGCAGTTCTTC	CASSQQGNEQFF
-	TRBV7-2	TRBJ1-5	TRBD1	TGTGCCAGCAGCGGAGACAGGGTCCAGCCCCAGCATTTT	CASSGDRVQPQHF
-	TRBV18	TRBJ2-2	-	TGTGCCAGCTCAACAGGAGGGACCGGGGAGCTGTTTTTT	CASSTGGTGELFF
-	TRBV14	TRBJ1-2	-	TGTGCCAGCAGCCAGGGGGAAAGGGATGTATTTGGCTACACCTTC	CASSQGERDVFGYTF
-	TRBV28	TRBJ1-2	TRBD1	TGTGCCAGCAGTTCCCCTGGCAGGGGGGGTGGCTACACCTTC	CASSSPGRGGGYTF
-	TRBV5-1	TRBJ1-1	-	TGCGCCAGCAGCCACAGCGGAGGGATCGTTAACACTGAAGCTTTCTTT	CASSHSGGIVNTEAFF
once	TRBV30	TRBJ1-5	-	TGTGCCTGGAGTCCCGGGACCCAGCAGCCCCAGCATTTT	CAWSPGTQQPQHF
-	TRBV4-1	TRBJ2-7	-	TGCGCCAGCACCCTAAGCTGGGGGAGCAGATACGAGCAGTACTTC	CASTLSWGSRYEQYF
-	TRBV5-4	TRBJ2-7	TRBD2	TGTGCCAGCAGCGCCGGACTAGCGAACGAGCAGTACTTC	CASSAGLANEQYF
once	TRBV5-1	TRBJ2-1	TRBD1	TGCGCCAGCAGCTTGGGGACAGGGAGATGGAATGAGCAGTTCTTC	CASSLGTGRWNEQFF
-	TRBV30	TRBJ1-1	-	TGTGCCTGGAGTGGCGGTAGGGGGAAACAGGGTCGGGGCACTGAAGCTTTCTTT	CAWSGGRGKQGRGTEAFF
-	TRBV28	TRBJ1-6	TRBD1	TGTGCCAGCAGTTTACCGGGGACAGGTGGTCTGTCACCCCTCCACTTT	CASSLPGTGGLSPLHF
-	TRBV29-1	TRBJ2-7	-	TGCAGCGTTGTGGCAGCCGTCAACTACGAGCAGTACTTC	CSVVAAVNYEQYF
-	TRBV6-1	TRBJ1-5	-	TGTGCCAGCAGTGGCCGAATCATGCGGGGCGATGTGCAGCCCCAGCATTTT	CASSGRIMRGDVQPQHF
-	TRBV2	TRBJ2-5	-	TGTGCCAGCAGTCCGGACAGCGCCGAAGAGACCCAGTACTTC	CASSPDSAEETQYF
-	TRBV6-6	TRBJ1-1	-	TGTGCCAGCAGGTCAGGCCCGAACACTGAAGCTTTCTTT	CASRSGPNTEAFF
-	TRBV19	TRBJ1-5	-	TGTGCCAGCAGAGGCCCTTCCCCCGGCAATCAGCCCCAGCATTTT	CASRGPSPGNQPQHF
-	TRBV7-2	TRBJ2-7	-	TGTGCCAGCAGCTTGCAGGTTAATTCCTACGAGCAGTACTTC	CASSLQVNSYEQYF
-	TRBV28	TRBJ2-3	TRBD1	TGTGCCAGCAGTCCCTCTCCGGGACAGGGAGCCACAGATACGCAGTATTTT	CASSPSPGQGATDTQYF
-	TRBV4-2	TRBJ2-1	TRBD1	TGTGCCAGCAGAAGAACGGGACAGGGTTTTTATGAGCAGTTCTTC	CASRRTGQGFYEQFF
-	TRBV19	TRBJ1-1	-	TGTGCCAGTTCCGCAGTTACGGACACTGAAGCTTTCTTT	CASSAVTDTEAFF
-	TRBV5-6	TRBJ2-6	-	TGTGCCAGCAGCTCGGTCTACTCTGGGGCCAACGTCCTGACTTTC	CASSSVYSGANVLTF
-	TRBV5-1	TRBJ2-2	TRBD1	TGCGCCAGCAGCACGGGACAGGGTAACACCGGGGAGCTGTTTTTT	CASSTGQGNTGELFF
-	TRBV5-1	TRBJ2-5	-	TGCGCCAGCAGCTACCAGGGTCCAGAGACCCAGTACTTC	CASSYQGPETQYF
-	TRBV6-1	TRBJ2-3	-	TGTGCCAGCAGTATTTCCGGGACCCAGACAGATACGCAGTATTTT	CASSISGTQTDTQYF
-	TRBV30	TRBJ1-1	-	TGTGCCTGGAGGGTGGGCACTGAAGCTTTCTTT	CAWRVGTEAFF
once	TRBV21-1	TRBJ1-5	-	TGTGCCAGCCAACTTCCAGGGACAGGGGGTTTTAATAGCAATCAGCCCCAGCATTTT	CASQLPGTGGFNSNQPQHF
-	TRBV7-2	TRBJ1-5	-	TGTGCCAGCAGCAGCGTACAGGGTCAGCCCCAGCATTTT	CASSSVQGQPQHF
-	TRBV2	TRBJ1-1	-	TGTGCCAGCAGTGTATCGGAAACTGGGAACACTGAAGCTTTCTTT	CASSVSETGNTEAFF
-	TRBV6-5	TRBJ1-3	-	TGTGCCAGCAGTGAACAGACGGCTGGAAACACCATATATTTT	CASSEQTAGNTIYF
once	TRBV2	TRBJ1-2	-	TGTGCCAGTCTTCAGGGAAACTATGGCTACACCTTC	CASLQGNYGYTF
-	TRBV30	TRBJ1-1	-	TGTGCCTGGACGAGGGGCACTGAAGCTTTCTTT	CAWTRGTEAFF
-	TRBV5-5	TRBJ2-3	-	TGTGCCAGCAGCCTACCCCCAGATACGCAGTATTTT	CASSLPPDTQYF
-	TRBV27	TRBJ2-3	-	TGTGCCAGCAGTTCCCGCCAAACAGATACGCAGTATTTT	CASSSRQTDTQYF
once	TRBV7-6	TRBJ1-5	TRBD1	TGTGCCAGCAGCCGGGACAGTAATCAGCCCCAGCATTTT	CASSRDSNQPQHF
-	TRBV4-2	TRBJ1-2	TRBD1	TGTGCCAGCAGCCAAGATCCTGACAGGGGATCGGAGGGCTACACCTTC	CASSQDPDRGSEGYTF
-	TRBV19	TRBJ1-5	-	TGTGCCAGTAGTATGGGGGTTCCTAATCAGCCCCAGCATTTT	CASSMGVPNQPQHF
-	TRBV7-9	TRBJ1-2	-	TGTGCCAGCAGCCTCGCTGGCACCTATGGCTACACCTTC	CASSLAGTYGYTF
-	TRBV7-2	TRBJ2-3	TRBD2	TGTGCCAGCCGACTAGCGAGCACAGATACGCAGTATTTT	CASRLASTDTQYF
-	TRBV5-6	TRBJ2-3	TRBD2	TGTGCCAGCAGCTCGGGACTAGCGGGAGTAGATACGCAGTATTTT	CASSSGLAGVDTQYF
-	TRBV30	TRBJ1-1	TRBD1	TGTGCCTGGAGTAGGACAGGGCTTGAAGCTTTCTTT	CAWSRTGLEAFF
once	TRBV27	TRBJ1-2	-	TGTGCCAGCTCTTTTACTAGGCAAGACTATGGCTACACCTTC	CASSFTRQDYGYTF
-	TRBV5-4	TRBJ1-4	-	TGTGCCAGCAGCCCCGCCGCCTCGGGGGAAAAACTGTTTTTT	CASSPAASGEKLFF
-	TRBV30	TRBJ2-7	-	TGTGCCTCCTCCCAGGGATCCTACGAGCAGTACTTC	CASSQGSYEQYF
-	TRBV6-1	TRBJ2-7	TRBD1	TGTGCCAGCAGTGAAGACGGGACAGGGGACGCACGTGACGAGCAGTACTTC	CASSEDGTGDARDEQYF
-	TRBV11-3	TRBJ1-1	-	TGTGCCAGCAGCTTAGACGCCACACCGAACACTGAAGCTTTCTTT	CASSLDATPNTEAFF